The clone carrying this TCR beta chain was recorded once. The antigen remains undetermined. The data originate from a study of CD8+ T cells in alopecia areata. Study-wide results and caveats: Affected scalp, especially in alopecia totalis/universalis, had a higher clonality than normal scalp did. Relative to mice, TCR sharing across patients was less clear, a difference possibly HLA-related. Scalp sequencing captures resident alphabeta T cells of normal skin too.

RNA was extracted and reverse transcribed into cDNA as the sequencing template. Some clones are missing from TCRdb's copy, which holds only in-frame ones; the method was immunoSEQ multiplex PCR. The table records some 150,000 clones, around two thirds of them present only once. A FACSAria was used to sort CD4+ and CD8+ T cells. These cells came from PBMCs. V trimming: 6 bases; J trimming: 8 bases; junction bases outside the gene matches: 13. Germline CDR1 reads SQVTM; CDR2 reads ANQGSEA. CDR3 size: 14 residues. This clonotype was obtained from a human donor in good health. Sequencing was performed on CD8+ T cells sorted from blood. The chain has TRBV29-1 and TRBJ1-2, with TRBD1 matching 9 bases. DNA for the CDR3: TGCAGCGTACCCACCCGGAGGACAGGGGCCGGCTACACCTTC. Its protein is CSVPTRRTGAGYTF. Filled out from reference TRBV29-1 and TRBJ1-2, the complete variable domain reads SAVISQKPSRDICQRGTSLTIQCQVDSQVTMMFWYRQQPGQSLTLIATANQGSEATYESGFVIDKFPISRPNLTFSTLTVSNMSPEDSSIYLCSVPTRRTGAGYTFGSGTRLTVV.